Below, 4 T cell receptor beta chains from the same sample are listed, as sequenced in a study of T-cell memory formation after mild COVID-19. TCRdb processed the 5' RACE reads anew with MiXCR; each CDR3 protein has one entry. The sample lists about 140,000 distinct CDR3 sequences, about 14% seen once, with 13% to 15% in the top ten. Sequencing was carried out using PBMCs or a T cell subset sorted from them (not recorded which). These receptors were taken from an adult woman who had mild COVID-19 (a few samples of this study predate the infection). Cell type and time point are not known.

The rearrangement uses TRBV7-8 and TRBJ2-5; D ambiguous. V dropped 5 bases and J dropped 1 base, with 11 bases sitting between them. The CDR3 runs to 14 residues. In germline, CDR1 is SGHVS, CDR2 FQNEAQ. In DNA form, the CDR3 reads TGTGCCAGCAGCCCAGGAGAGTCCCAAGAGACCCAGTACTTC. This translates into CASSPGESQETQYF.

The sample holds a few counts of this clonotype. The chain carries TRBV5-4 and TRBJ2-5; possible D gene TRBD2, 6 bases. Per germline, CDR1 SGHNT and CDR2 YYREEE (reference sequence). This CDR3 is 15 amino acids long. V lost 6 bases to trimming and J lost 1 base, with 16 bases between them. The CDR3 bases are TGTGCCAGCACCGCGTTGGACGGGAGCCAAGAGACCCAGTACTTC. This sequence encodes CASTALDGSQETQYF.

This sequence joins TRBV5-1 and TRBJ1-1; the match to TRBD1 covers 8 bases. CDR3 size: 15 residues. J was trimmed by 5 bases and V by 4 bases; bases with no gene match: 10. CDR1 and CDR2 (germline): SGHRS, YFSETQ. The CDR3 loop reads CASSGGGQGRTEAFF. In DNA form, the CDR3 reads TGCGCCAGCAGCGGGGGTGGACAGGGAAGGACTGAAGCTTTCTTT.

This clonotype was detected a few times. The chain couples TRBV29-1 to TRBJ2-1; 13 nucleotides agree with TRBD2. Germline-derived CDR1 and CDR2 are SQVTM and ANQGSEA. The length of the CDR3 is 13 residues. Germline trimming cut 7 bases from V and 6 bases from J; bases unmatched to any gene: 3. Here the CDR3 reads CSAGTSGANEQFF. DNA of the CDR3: TGCAGCGCCGGGACTAGCGGGGCCAATGAGCAGTTCTTC.